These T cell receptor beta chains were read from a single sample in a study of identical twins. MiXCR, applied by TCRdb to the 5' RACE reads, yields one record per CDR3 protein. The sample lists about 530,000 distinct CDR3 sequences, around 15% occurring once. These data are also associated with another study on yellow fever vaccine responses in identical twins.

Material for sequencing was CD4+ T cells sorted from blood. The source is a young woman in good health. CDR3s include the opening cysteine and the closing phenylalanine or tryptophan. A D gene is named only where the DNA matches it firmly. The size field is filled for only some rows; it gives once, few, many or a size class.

CDR3 protein: CATSDPTGTRSYNEQFF
CDR3 DNA: TGTGCCACCAGTGATCCCACCGGGACTAGGAGCTACAATGAGCAGTTCTTC
J gene: TRBJ2-1
clone size: .
D gene: TRBD2
V gene: TRBV24-1

CDR3 protein: CAIKSSGAHPEYF
CDR3 DNA: TGTGCCATCAAGTCGTCAGGGGCCCACCCTGAGTACTTC
J gene: TRBJ2-7
clone size: .
D gene: .
V gene: TRBV10-3

CDR3 protein: CASSFSDTGELFF
CDR3 DNA: TGCGCCAGCAGCTTTAGTGACACCGGGGAGCTGTTTTTT
J gene: TRBJ2-2
clone size: many
D gene: .
V gene: TRBV5-1

CDR3 protein: CASSKNYGYTF
CDR3 DNA: TGTGCCAGCTCGAAAAACTATGGCTACACCTTC
J gene: TRBJ1-2
clone size: .
D gene: .
V gene: TRBV12-3/TRBV12-4

CDR3 protein: CAISETQGVGYGYTF
CDR3 DNA: TGTGCCATCAGTGAGACCCAGGGGGTCGGCTATGGCTACACCTTC
J gene: TRBJ1-2
clone size: many
D gene: TRBD1
V gene: TRBV10-3

CDR3 protein: CSASGAEANYGYTF
CDR3 DNA: TGCAGTGCTTCAGGGGCTGAAGCTAACTATGGCTACACCTTC
J gene: TRBJ1-2
clone size: few
D gene: .
V gene: TRBV20-1

CDR3 protein: CASSPDVVGAYEQFF
CDR3 DNA: TGTGCCAGCAGCCCCGATGTCGTAGGGGCATATGAGCAGTTCTTC
J gene: TRBJ2-1
clone size: .
D gene: .
V gene: TRBV27

CDR3 protein: CASSRGRAVNTEAFF
CDR3 DNA: TGTGCCAGCTCTCGCGGGCGGGCGGTGAACACTGAAGCTTTCTTT
J gene: TRBJ1-1
clone size: .
D gene: .
V gene: TRBV18

CDR3 protein: CASSTGTSGNSYEQYF
CDR3 DNA: TGTGCCAGCAGCACCGGGACTAGCGGGAACTCCTACGAGCAGTACTTC
J gene: TRBJ2-7
clone size: few
D gene: TRBD2
V gene: TRBV7-2

CDR3 protein: CASGYRGRGQIYEQYF
CDR3 DNA: TGTGCCAGCGGCTACCGTGGTCGGGGTCAGATATACGAGCAGTACTTC
J gene: TRBJ2-7
clone size: few
D gene: .
V gene: TRBV12-3/TRBV12-4

CDR3 protein: CASSYLGIAGTYEQYF
CDR3 DNA: TGTGCCAGCAGTTACCTCGGTATAGCAGGTACCTACGAGCAGTACTTC
J gene: TRBJ2-7
clone size: .
D gene: .
V gene: TRBV6-5

CDR3 protein: CASSSSGSGETQYF
CDR3 DNA: TGCGCCAGCAGCTCAAGCGGAAGCGGCGAGACCCAGTACTTC
J gene: TRBJ2-5
clone size: .
D gene: .
V gene: TRBV5-1

CDR3 protein: CASSSPGVAGFNEQFF
CDR3 DNA: TGTGCCAGCAGCTCCCCGGGCGTAGCGGGATTTAATGAGCAGTTCTTC
J gene: TRBJ2-1
clone size: .
D gene: TRBD2
V gene: TRBV7-3

CDR3 protein: CASSLAPKMNTEAFF
CDR3 DNA: TGCGCCAGCAGCTTGGCCCCAAAGATGAACACTGAAGCTTTCTTT
J gene: TRBJ1-1
clone size: few
D gene: .
V gene: TRBV5-1

CDR3 protein: CASSLGTGGFRSNEQFF
CDR3 DNA: TGTGCCAGCAGCTTGGGGACAGGGGGCTTTCGTAGCAATGAGCAGTTCTTC
J gene: TRBJ2-1
clone size: .
D gene: TRBD1
V gene: TRBV7-6

CDR3 protein: CSASGLADEQFF
CDR3 DNA: TGCAGTGCTTCAGGACTAGCCGATGAGCAGTTCTTC
J gene: TRBJ2-1
clone size: .
D gene: TRBD2
V gene: TRBV20-1

CDR3 protein: CASSPVPAGVKDTQYF
CDR3 DNA: TGTGCCAGCAGCCCGGTTCCAGCGGGGGTCAAAGATACGCAGTATTTT
J gene: TRBJ2-3
clone size: .
D gene: TRBD2
V gene: TRBV6-1

CDR3 protein: CSVTSGVQETQYF
CDR3 DNA: TGCAGTGTGACTAGCGGGGTACAAGAGACCCAGTACTTC
J gene: TRBJ2-5
clone size: .
D gene: TRBD2
V gene: TRBV20-1

CDR3 protein: CASSLAGGFYNEQFF
CDR3 DNA: TGCGCCAGCAGCTTGGCCGGGGGTTTTTACAATGAGCAGTTCTTC
J gene: TRBJ2-1
clone size: many
D gene: .
V gene: TRBV5-1

CDR3 protein: CATSVPRGEYNEQFF
CDR3 DNA: TGTGCCACCAGTGTCCCCAGGGGAGAGTACAATGAGCAGTTCTTC
J gene: TRBJ2-1
clone size: .
D gene: .
V gene: TRBV24-1

CDR3 protein: CASSEAGSPTPYEQYF
CDR3 DNA: TGTGCCAGCAGTGAAGCGGGTTCACCTACTCCCTACGAGCAGTACTTC
J gene: TRBJ2-7
clone size: .
D gene: .
V gene: TRBV6-1

CDR3 protein: CASSRTGQKQFF
CDR3 DNA: TGTGCCAGCAGTCGCACCGGACAGAAGCAGTTCTTC
J gene: TRBJ2-1
clone size: few
D gene: .
V gene: TRBV6-5

CDR3 protein: CASIKELNQPQHF
CDR3 DNA: TGTGCCAGCATTAAGGAACTCAATCAGCCCCAGCATTTT
J gene: TRBJ1-5
clone size: few
D gene: .
V gene: TRBV6-5

CDR3 protein: CSVKQGTMISYNEQFF
CDR3 DNA: TGCAGTGTCAAACAGGGTACGATGATCTCCTACAATGAGCAGTTCTTC
J gene: TRBJ2-1
clone size: .
D gene: .
V gene: TRBV20-1

CDR3 protein: CSVIQSSYNEQFF
CDR3 DNA: TGCAGCGTTATCCAGAGCTCCTACAATGAGCAGTTCTTC
J gene: TRBJ2-1
clone size: many
D gene: .
V gene: TRBV29-1

CDR3 protein: CASSPRTSGSFSYEQYF
CDR3 DNA: TGTGCCAGCAGCCCCAGGACTAGCGGGTCCTTCTCCTACGAGCAGTACTTC
J gene: TRBJ2-7
clone size: .
D gene: TRBD2
V gene: TRBV11-2

CDR3 protein: CASSLVPVMNTEAFF
CDR3 DNA: TGTGCCAGCAGTTTAGTCCCAGTCATGAACACTGAAGCTTTCTTT
J gene: TRBJ1-1
clone size: many
D gene: .
V gene: TRBV12-3/TRBV12-4

CDR3 protein: CASSSGGSGSIWQFF
CDR3 DNA: TGTGCCAGCAGTTCCGGAGGGAGCGGGAGTATTTGGCAGTTCTTC
J gene: TRBJ2-1
clone size: .
D gene: TRBD2
V gene: TRBV6-5

CDR3 protein: CASRRTDGYNEQFF
CDR3 DNA: TGTGCCAGTAGGAGAACAGATGGCTACAATGAGCAGTTCTTC
J gene: TRBJ2-1
clone size: .
D gene: .
V gene: TRBV19

CDR3 protein: CSAVEWAATYEQYF
CDR3 DNA: TGCAGTGCCGTGGAGTGGGCGGCGACCTACGAGCAGTACTTC
J gene: TRBJ2-7
clone size: .
D gene: .
V gene: TRBV20-1

CDR3 protein: CASSLRSEYNEQFF
CDR3 DNA: TGTGCCAGCAGCTTACGGTCCGAATACAATGAGCAGTTCTTC
J gene: TRBJ2-1
clone size: .
D gene: .
V gene: TRBV7-9

CDR3 protein: CASSQAGRNEQFF
CDR3 DNA: TGTGCCAGCAGCCAAGCGGGGCGGAATGAGCAGTTCTTC
J gene: TRBJ2-1
clone size: .
D gene: .
V gene: TRBV3-1

CDR3 protein: CASSVGVPAQPQHF
CDR3 DNA: TGTGCCAGCAGCGTAGGTGTTCCGGCCCAGCCCCAGCATTTT
J gene: TRBJ1-5
clone size: .
D gene: .
V gene: TRBV9

CDR3 protein: CASSPRTVSTDTQYF
CDR3 DNA: TGTGCCAGCAGTCCCCGGACAGTTAGCACAGATACGCAGTATTTT
J gene: TRBJ2-3
clone size: few
D gene: .
V gene: TRBV12-3/TRBV12-4

CDR3 protein: CATSEKGQGGRETQYF
CDR3 DNA: TGTGCCACCAGTGAAAAGGGACAGGGAGGAAGAGAGACCCAGTACTTC
J gene: TRBJ2-5
clone size: .
D gene: TRBD1
V gene: TRBV24-1

CDR3 protein: CASRQASGRTDTQYF
CDR3 DNA: TGCGCCAGCCGTCAGGCTAGCGGACGCACAGATACGCAGTATTTT
J gene: TRBJ2-3
clone size: .
D gene: TRBD2
V gene: TRBV5-1

CDR3 protein: CSARGPATPGRKTQYF
CDR3 DNA: TGCAGTGCTAGAGGCCCTGCCACGCCGGGTCGGAAGACCCAGTACTTC
J gene: TRBJ2-5
clone size: .
D gene: .
V gene: TRBV20-1

CDR3 protein: CASSSSWGSTQYF
CDR3 DNA: TGTGCCAGCAGCTCATCGTGGGGTTCTACGCAGTATTTT
J gene: TRBJ2-3
clone size: few
D gene: .
V gene: TRBV27

CDR3 protein: CASSFLRRTDTQYF
CDR3 DNA: TGTGCCAGCAGTTTTCTTCGCCGCACAGATACGCAGTATTTT
J gene: TRBJ2-3
clone size: .
D gene: .
V gene: TRBV12-3/TRBV12-4